This T cell receptor (beta chain) is from a study of blood T cell repertoires in COVID-19. About the study: T cells, B-cell-depleted T cells, or PBMCs supplied cDNA or gDNA.

Original data processing: For nucleated cells, counts were estimated from reference gene primer amplification. Assay used: immunoSEQ multiplex PCR; TCRdb lists only in-frame clones, some missing. The V and J calls and clone size come from that table; D and trimming were worked out from the DNA. Of fewer than 150,000 clones listed, about 84% are singletons. This CDR3 has 13 residues. Germline V gives CDR1 SGHNT, CDR2 YYREEE (reference sequence). V shed 4 bases and J shed 7 bases, with 11 bases lying between them. The sequence was collected from a human donor in a cohort sampled during active COVID-19. Material for sequencing was peripheral blood. The V gene is TRBV5-4, the J gene TRBJ2-2; no clear D. CDR3 loop: CASSLPVLGELFF. For the CDR3, the DNA is TGTGCCAGCAGCCTCCCGGTTCTCGGGGAGCTGTTTTTT.